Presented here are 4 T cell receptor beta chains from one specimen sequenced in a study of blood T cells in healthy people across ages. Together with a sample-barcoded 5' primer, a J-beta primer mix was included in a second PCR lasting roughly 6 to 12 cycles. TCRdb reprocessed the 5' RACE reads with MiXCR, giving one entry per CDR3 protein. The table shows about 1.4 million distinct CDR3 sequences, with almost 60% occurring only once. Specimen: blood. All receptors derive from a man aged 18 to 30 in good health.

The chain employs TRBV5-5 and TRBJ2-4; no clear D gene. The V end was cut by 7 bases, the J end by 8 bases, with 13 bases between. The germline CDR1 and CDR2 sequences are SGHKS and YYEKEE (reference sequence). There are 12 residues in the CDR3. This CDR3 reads CASSQDEHIQYF. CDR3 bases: TGTGCCAGCTCTCAGGACGAGCACATTCAGTACTTC.

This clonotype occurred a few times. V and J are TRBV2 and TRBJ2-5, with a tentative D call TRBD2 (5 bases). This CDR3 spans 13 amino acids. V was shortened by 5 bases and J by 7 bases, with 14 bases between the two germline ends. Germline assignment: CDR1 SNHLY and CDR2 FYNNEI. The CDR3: CASSLAGYRTQYF. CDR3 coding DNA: TGTGCCAGCAGTCTAGCCGGCTACCGGACCCAGTACTTC.

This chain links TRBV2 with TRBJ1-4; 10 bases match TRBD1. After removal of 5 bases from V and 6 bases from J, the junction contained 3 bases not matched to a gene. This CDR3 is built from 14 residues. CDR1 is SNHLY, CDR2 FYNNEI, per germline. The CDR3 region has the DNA TGTGCCAGCAGTCGGGACAGGGGTTATGAAAAACTGTTTTTT. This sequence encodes CASSRDRGYEKLFF.

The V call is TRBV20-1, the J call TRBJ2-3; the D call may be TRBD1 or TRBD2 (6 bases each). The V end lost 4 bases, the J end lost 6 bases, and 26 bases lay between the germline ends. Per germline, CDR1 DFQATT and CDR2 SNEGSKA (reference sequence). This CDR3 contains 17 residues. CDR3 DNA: TGCAGTGCTACCGGGGGCAGGCCGATGGCATCGGCGGATACGCAGTATTTT. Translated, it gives CSATGGRPMASADTQYF.